The 21 T cell receptor beta chains listed next were all sequenced from one sample in a study of blood T cell repertoires in COVID-19. Sequenced by immunoSEQ multiplex PCR; TCRdb stores in-frame clones only, minus some. The sample comprises roughly 250,000 clones, approximately 90% of which are singletons, and approximately 4.3% rests with the top ten. Specimen: peripheral blood. These receptors all stem from a man between 60 and 70 years old who had recovered from COVID-19.

The chain couples TRBV5-4 to TRBJ2-6, with a possible D match to TRBD2 (5 bases). The germline gives CDR1 SGHNT, CDR2 YYREEE (reference sequence). The CDR3 has 18 amino acids. The ends were cut back, 2 bases at V and 2 bases at J, with 17 bases in the middle. This chain's CDR3 is CASSLGPRTGTGANVLTF. The CDR3 DNA reads TGTGCCAGCAGCTTAGGTCCCAGGACTGGGACTGGGGCCAACGTCCTGACTTTC.

This clone has just a few counts. This chain joins TRBV30 and TRBJ2-3; D may be TRBD2 (6 bases). V lost 4 bases and J lost 1, with 15 bases in between. Germline CDR1 and CDR2: GTSNPN and SVGIG (reference sequence). The CDR3 runs 15 residues. CDR3 region: CAWTPISSGTDTQYF. Here the CDR3 DNA reads TGTGCCTGGACCCCCATTTCTAGCGGCACAGATACGCAGTATTTT.

J is TRBJ1-2 and V is TRBV4-1; 8 bases are a match to TRBD1. CDR3 size: 17 residues. Germline assignment: CDR1 MGHRA and CDR2 YSYEKL. V dropped 3 bases and J dropped 4; count of bases not matched to a gene: 13. CDR3 loop: CASSQGDPRQGTYGYTF. Written as DNA, the CDR3 is TGCGCCAGCAGCCAGGGCGACCCTCGACAGGGGACCTATGGCTACACCTTC.

The chain is built from TRBV15 and TRBJ1-1, with 10 bases matching TRBD1. The CDR3 is 17 residues long. V gave up 6 bases and J gave up 4 bases; unmatched junction bases: 14. Germline loops: CDR1 LNHNV, CDR2 YYDKDF (reference sequence). The chain's CDR3 is CATSKPGQGMWGTEAFF. CDR3 coding DNA: TGTGCCACCAGTAAACCGGGACAGGGGATGTGGGGCACTGAAGCTTTCTTT.

The rearrangement links TRBV25-1 to TRBJ1-1, with D unresolved. The length of the CDR3 is 15 residues. V shed 1 base and J shed 5 bases, with 14 bases lying between them. Per germline, CDR1 MGHDK and CDR2 SYGVNS. The CDR3 loop reads CASSELGGFRTEAFF. The CDR3 DNA follows: TGTGCCAGCAGTGAATTAGGAGGATTTCGAACTGAAGCTTTCTTT.

The chain combines TRBV14 with TRBJ2-2; 11 bases align to TRBD2. V trimming: 6 bases; J trimming: 5 bases; junction bases outside the gene matches: 2. CDR1 is SGHDN and CDR2 is FVKESK in the germline V gene. The CDR3 extends over 14 amino acids. The CDR3 DNA reads as TGTGCCAGCAGAGCTAGCGGGGGGACCGGGGAGCTGTTTTTT. Amino acids: CASRASGGTGELFF. The full variable domain, rest sourced from reference TRBV14 and TRBJ2-2, is EAGVTQFPSHSVIEKGQTVTLRCDPISGHDNLYWYRRVMGKEIKFLLHFVKESKQDESGMPNNRFLAERTGGTYSTLKVQPAELEDSGVYFCASRASGGTGELFFGEGSRLTVL.

This rearrangement joins TRBV12-3 or TRBV12-4 to TRBJ2-2; a possible D gene is TRBD2 (5 bases). Trimming left V 3 bases short and J 3 bases short, with 5 bases between. The CDR3 runs to 13 residues. CDR3 residues: CASSLGDTGELFF. CDR3 in DNA: TGTGCCAGCAGTTTGGGAGACACCGGGGAGCTGTTTTTT.

The V gene is TRBV30, the J gene TRBJ1-2; D is unclear. Germline V gives CDR1 GTSNPN, CDR2 SVGIG (reference sequence). This CDR3 has 13 residues. V lost 3 bases, J lost 0 bases, and 8 bases lay in between. CDR3 nucleotide sequence: TGTGCCTGGAGCTATCAGGCTAACTATGGCTACACCTTC. As protein: CAWSYQANYGYTF.

This clone was seen just once. The chain employs TRBV7-2 and TRBJ2-2; 9 nucleotides agree with TRBD1. There are 15 residues in the CDR3. The germline gives CDR1 SGHTA, CDR2 FQGNSA. J gave up 4 bases and V 5 bases, and 5 bases lay outside the gene matches. The CDR3 sequence: CASSRDRAITGELFF. The CDR3 bases are TGTGCCAGCAGCCGGGACAGGGCGATCACCGGGGAGCTGTTTTTT.

This chain connects TRBV18 to TRBJ1-6; 9 nucleotides match TRBD1. This CDR3 is built from 16 residues. Unmatched junction bases numbered 8, after V lost 3 bases and J lost 8 bases. Germline CDR1 KGHSH, CDR2 LQKENI. This CDR3 is CASSPPGQGGYSPLHF. In DNA, the CDR3 is TGTGCCAGCTCACCTCCGGGACAGGGAGGGTATTCACCCCTCCACTTT.

V gene TRBV6-6 combines with J gene TRBJ1-6, with 8 bases aligning to TRBD1. CDR1 is MNHNY and CDR2 is SVGAGI in the germline V gene (reference sequence). CDR3 length: 16 residues. V trimming: 1 base; J trimming: 8 bases; junction bases outside the gene matches: 7. This CDR3 is CASSYLVTGDYSPLHF. The CDR3 DNA is TGTGCCAGCAGTTACTTGGTGACAGGGGATTATTCACCCCTCCACTTT.

The chain uses TRBV7-2 and TRBJ1-5, with 7 bases that match TRBD1. Germline V CDR1 and CDR2: SGHTA, FQGNSA. CDR3 length equals 17 residues. V was pared by 5 bases and J by 0 bases, with 10 bases of the junction left unmatched. The CDR3 bases are TGTGCCAGCAGCGAGGACAGGTCGCCCTATAGCAATCAGCCCCAGCATTTT. Translation: CASSEDRSPYSNQPQHF.

The chain couples TRBV7-9 to TRBJ1-3; D uncertain. The CDR3 has 13 residues. Germline CDR1 SEHNR, CDR2 FQNEAQ (reference sequence). V was clipped by 6 bases and J by 13 bases, with 19 bases between them. The DNA of the CDR3 is TGTGCCAGCAGGGCTAACCCGGGGAGCTTAATATATTTT. Protein sequence: CASRANPGSLIYF.

This chain uses TRBV4-1 with TRBJ1-4; 10 positions match TRBD1. Germline V gene sequence: CDR1 MGHRA, CDR2 YSYEKL. The CDR3 runs to 16 residues. V lost 1 base and J lost 6; bases outside the gene matches: 5. CDR3 DNA sequence: TGCGCCAGCAGCCAAGTCATAGGGACAGGGGATGAAAAACTGTTTTTT. The encoded protein is CASSQVIGTGDEKLFF.

The chain is built from TRBV7-3 and TRBJ1-6; D not certain. The CDR3 runs 13 residues. The V end lost 2 bases, the J end lost 10 bases, and 9 bases lay between the germline ends. Germline CDR1 and CDR2: SGHTA and FQGTGA. CDR3 amino acids: CASSLDGVSPLHF. The CDR3 DNA sequence: TGTGCCAGCAGCTTAGACGGGGTCTCACCCCTCCACTTT.

The V and J genes are TRBV13 and TRBJ2-7, with 9 positions matching TRBD1. The CDR3 spans 15 residues. With V trimmed by 4 bases and J by 2 bases, 6 bases remained unmatched. Germline CDR1 is PRHDT and CDR2 is FYEKMQ (reference sequence). The CDR3 DNA follows: TGTGCCAGCAGCTCTTCGGGACAGGGAGCCTACGAGCAGTACTTC. The encoded protein is CASSSSGQGAYEQYF. Looking up the rest from reference TRBV13 and TRBJ2-7 gives the full variable domain: AAGVIQSPRHLIKEKRETATLKCYPIPRHDTVYWYQQGPGQDPQFLISFYEKMQSDKGSIPDRFSAQQFSDYHSELNMSSLELGDSALYFCASSSSGQGAYEQYFGPGTRLTVT.

This chain connects TRBV18 to TRBJ1-5; a weak D match, TRBD1 (6 bases). Trimming removed 3 bases from V and 2 bases from J, with 14 bases in between. The CDR3 contains 16 residues. CDR1 is KGHSH and CDR2 is LQKENI in the germline V gene. CDR3 region: CASSPVGAGGNQPQHF. In DNA form, the CDR3 reads TGTGCCAGCTCACCGGTGGGGGCCGGGGGCAATCAGCCCCAGCATTTT.

The chain couples TRBV5-5 to TRBJ2-7; 8 bases agree with TRBD1. CDR3 length: 17 residues. The germline gives CDR1 SGHKS, CDR2 YYEKEE (reference sequence). Trimming cost V 3 bases and J 2 bases; bases outside gene matches: 13. In DNA, the CDR3 is TGTGCCAGCAGCTCGTTAACCCCGGGGACAGGAGCCTACGAGCAGTACTTC. As protein: CASSSLTPGTGAYEQYF.

The genes are TRBV9 and TRBJ2-7; 8 bases are shared with TRBD1. CDR1 is SGDLS and CDR2 is YYNGEE in the germline V gene. V was clipped by 0 bases and J by 3 bases; unmatched bases: 14. CDR3 size: 18 residues. CDR3 coding DNA: TGTGCCAGCAGCGTAGCGGCAGGGGGCGCCTCTTACGGCTACGAGCAGTACTTC. Amino acids: CASSVAAGGASYGYEQYF.

V and J are TRBV12-3 or TRBV12-4 and TRBJ1-2; 8 nucleotides agree with TRBD1. V was pared by 3 bases and J by 7 bases, with 4 bases of the junction left unmatched. This CDR3 has 13 amino acids. CDR3 residues: CASSFPGGTGYTF. The CDR3 bases are TGTGCCAGCAGTTTCCCAGGGGGCACTGGCTACACCTTC.

The chain links TRBV2 to TRBJ1-1; D remains unclear. V lost 7 bases and J 4 bases, leaving 16 bases between the germline ends. The CDR3 is 14 amino acids. Germline CDR1 is SNHLY and CDR2 is FYNNEI. Here the CDR3 DNA reads TGTGCCAGCACTCAAATCTACGGGAGCACTGAAGCTTTCTTT. It specifies CASTQIYGSTEAFF.